This is a list of T cell receptor beta chains from one sample in a study of cytomegalovirus exposure and HLA in healthy donors. The data were produced by immunoSEQ multiplex PCR, yet TCRdb's version contains in-frame clones alone and is incomplete. The sample's table shows 130,000 or so clones. Sequencing was done on a sample of PBMCs. The receptor source for this set is a young woman in good health and CMV-seronegative. Both conserved end residues are part of each CDR3. A D gene is named only where the DNA matches it firmly.

>TRBV6-6|TRBJ2-1|TRBD2
CASLGVSGSSYNEQFF
TGTGCCAGCTTAGGCGTTAGCGGGAGCTCCTACAATGAGCAGTTCTTC
>TRBV5-6|TRBJ2-1|TRBD2
CASSLIRLAGVNEQFF
TGTGCCAGCAGCTTAATAAGGCTAGCGGGAGTCAATGAGCAGTTCTTC
>TRBV18|TRBJ1-3|TRBD1
CASSPRQGNSGNTIYF
TGTGCCAGCTCACCCCGACAGGGAAACTCTGGAAACACCATATATTTT
>TRBV5-4|TRBJ1-2|.
CASSSPANYGYTF
TGTGCCAGCAGCTCACCAGCGAACTATGGCTACACCTTC
>TRBV5-4|TRBJ2-5|.
CASSRDKETQYF
TGTGCCAGCAGCCGGGACAAAGAGACCCAGTACTTC
>TRBV11-2|TRBJ2-7|TRBD1
CASSLEWGTGSYEQYF
TGTGCCAGCAGCTTAGAATGGGGGACAGGGAGCTACGAGCAGTACTTC
>TRBV7-3|TRBJ2-1|.
CASSLKGAVATYNEQFF
TGTGCCAGCAGCTTAAAAGGCGCGGTAGCTACCTACAATGAGCAGTTCTTC
>TRBV7-9|TRBJ2-3|TRBD1
CASSSGQGGTDTQYF
TGTGCCAGCAGCTCGGGACAGGGAGGGACAGATACGCAGTATTTT
>TRBV4-2|TRBJ1-2|TRBD1
CASSQVGQGGDYGYTF
TGTGCCAGCAGCCAAGTCGGACAGGGGGGTGACTATGGCTACACCTTC
>TRBV4-2|TRBJ2-2|TRBD2
CASSRMERDLNTGELFF
TGTGCCAGCAGCCGAATGGAGCGGGATCTGAACACCGGGGAGCTGTTTTTT
>TRBV7-3|TRBJ2-1|TRBD2
CASSLFSGGMDNEQFF
TGTGCCAGCAGCTTATTCAGCGGGGGGATGGACAATGAGCAGTTCTTC
>TRBV27|TRBJ2-1|TRBD2
CASSLSSGSYNEQFF
TGTGCCAGCAGTTTATCTAGCGGGTCCTACAATGAGCAGTTCTTC
>TRBV29-1|TRBJ1-5|.
CSVEDTVGQPQHF
TGCAGCGTTGAAGATACAGTGGGTCAGCCCCAGCATTTT
>TRBV9|TRBJ2-7|.
CASSRTGTDPYEQYF
TGTGCCAGCAGCCGAACCGGGACTGATCCCTACGAGCAGTACTTC
>TRBV10-3|TRBJ2-7|TRBD2
CAISEQLREGTYEQYF
TGTGCCATCAGTGAACAGTTGCGGGAGGGCACCTACGAGCAGTACTTC
>TRBV4-2|TRBJ2-2|.
CASSQAKQLNTGELFF
TGTGCCAGCAGCCAAGCTAAACAGCTTAATACCGGGGAGCTGTTTTTT
>TRBV4-1|TRBJ2-6|.
CASSPVQGLRSGANVLTF
TGCGCCAGCAGCCCGGTGCAGGGGCTGAGATCTGGGGCCAACGTCCTGACTTTC
>TRBV7-9|TRBJ2-3|TRBD2
CASSLDRLAGVTDTQYF
TGTGCCAGCAGCTTAGATAGACTAGCGGGAGTCACAGATACGCAGTATTTT
>TRBV5-1|TRBJ1-5|.
CASSPDDYSDQPQHF
TGCGCCAGCAGCCCGGACGATTATAGCGATCAGCCCCAGCATTTT
>TRBV9|TRBJ2-3|.
CATNRGEYREDTQYF
TGTGCCACCAACCGAGGGGAATACAGGGAAGATACGCAGTATTTT
>TRBV19|TRBJ2-5|TRBD1
CASSIPGTGQETQYF
TGTGCCAGTAGTATTCCAGGGACAGGGCAAGAGACCCAGTACTTC
>TRBV28|TRBJ1-2|TRBD1
CASSSTLQGAHGYTF
TGTGCCAGCAGCTCGACCCTACAGGGGGCGCATGGCTACACCTTC
>TRBV4-3|TRBJ2-2|.
CASSRGRLGSNTGELFF
TGCGCCAGCAGCCGAGGGAGGCTCGGATCGAACACCGGGGAGCTGTTTTTT
>TRBV9|TRBJ1-3|TRBD1
CASSVGTGGNSGNTIYF
TGTGCCAGCAGCGTAGGGACAGGGGGGAACTCTGGAAACACCATATATTTT
>TRBV11-2|TRBJ2-5|TRBD1
CASRPGTGGSRKQETQYF
TGTGCCAGCAGACCCGGGACAGGGGGGAGCCGCAAACAAGAGACCCAGTACTTC
>TRBV7-9|TRBJ1-2|.
CASSLASYGYTF
TGTGCCAGCAGCTTAGCCAGCTATGGCTACACCTTC
>TRBV7-3|TRBJ1-6|.
CASSQASDSPLHF
TGTGCCAGCAGCCAGGCCTCCGATTCACCCCTCCACTTT
>TRBV25-1|TRBJ1-2|.
CASSDSGDFSNYGYTF
TGTGCCAGCAGTGACTCCGGGGATTTTTCTAACTATGGCTACACCTTC
>TRBV10-3|TRBJ2-5|.
CAISGGGGGQETQYF
TGTGCCATCAGTGGGGGCGGCGGAGGGCAAGAGACCCAGTACTTC